This TCR beta chain was identified in a study of T cells after yellow fever vaccination (dated by TCRdb to about 2019). Some background on the complete study: Libraries from fractions with low cell numbers were prepared with the SMART-Seq v4 Ultra Low Input RNA kit. To follow T-cell clones before and after both primary and booster YFV17D yellow fever vaccination, bulk TCR alpha and beta repertoires underwent longitudinal sequencing. The cohort comprised two healthy male donors, one aged 18 to 30 and one aged 30 to 40 years. Blood was collected at multiple timepoints before and after primary and secondary immunization, and bulk PBMC replicates and cell subsets were isolated.

At the junction V is shortened by 3 bases and J by 2 bases, with 13 bases in between. The CDR3 measures 15 amino acids from cysteine to phenylalanine. Only the CDR3 region is kept as DNA, spanning 45 bases read in frame from base 1. Per the germline V gene, ENHRY is the CDR1 and SYGVKD is the CDR2. What the work shows at the level of the full study, not this receptor alone: A small fraction of clonotypes appeared in both the CD4 and CD8 compartments, likely as a result of convergent recombination. Compared with the primary T-cell response, the secondary T-cell response was faster but weaker, reaching its peak on day 5 rather than on day 15. Computational filtering was needed because FACS-sorted repertoires could contain abundant contaminating clonotypes from the bulk population. After the booster, most clones that had expanded after primary vaccination were detected again (around 97% of CD4 and around nine tenths of CD8), suggesting broad maintenance of memory. The study included only a couple of donors, which limits how far the findings can be generalized.

The label giving this sample's treatment or condition can be read as: live attenuated yellow fever vaccine strain. A standard Ficoll-Paque protocol was used to isolate PBMCs from peripheral blood. Dynabeads CD4 and CD8 positive selection kits were used to isolate CD4 and CD8 T-cell fractions. RNA was extracted with TriZol from bulk PBMCs, CD4 and CD8 fractions, and dextramer-positive and dextramer-negative fractions. TCRdb names Illumina NovaSeq 6000 as the instrument used. TCR cDNA was synthesized by 5'RACE template switching, which introduced a universal primer site and unique molecular identifiers. Priming for cDNA synthesis came from both the TCR alpha and TCR beta constant segments. Library amplification involved two PCR steps, and the second step added sample barcodes and sequencing adapters. Sequencing of libraries was done on Illumina HiSeq 2500 (2x100 bp) or NovaSeq (2x150 bp). Under the source paper's analysis protocol: MIGEC handled demultiplexing of reads and collapsing into UMI consensus sequences, while MiXCR performed V(D)J alignment. Clonotypes responding to the vaccine were identified with edgeR on replicate PBMC samples, with the criteria of FDR below 0.01 and a log2 fold change above 5 up to day 15. Each bulk clonotype received a CD4 or CD8 identity based on whether the sequenced CD4 or CD8 repertoire contained that clonotype at higher abundance. TCRdb reran the public reads through fastp at Q25 and MiXCR, keeping productive beta chains. Rows with a matching CDR3 protein are joined into one entry that keeps the most common DNA and genes. What appears here as the V and J calls and clone size reflects TCRdb's work, not the paper's. This sample holds around 320,000 distinct CDR3 sequences; 9.5% to 12% were observed only once. Together, the top ten hold approximately 3% of the sample.

Concerning this clonotype itself: Its antigen has not been determined. No clone much larger than this one lies a single base away; base qualities are absent.

The sequence is built from TRBV10-3 and TRBJ1-2; 5 matching bases give a weak D call of TRBD1. Material: CD4+ T cells sorted from PBMCs, obtained 45 days after the yellow fever booster vaccination. The TCR sequence derives from a man between 18 and 35 years old who received the YFV17D yellow fever vaccine. The base sequence is TGTGCCATCAGTGAATTCGGTCGACAGAACTATGGCTACACCTTC. It encodes CAISEFGRQNYGYTF.